This T cell receptor beta chain was sequenced for a study of a mutant IDH1 vaccine in newly diagnosed glioma. At the level of the study: Patients previously underwent radiotherapy, temozolomide, or both, and most underwent both.

Findings and limits, study-wide: Among patients, 93.3% showed immune responses induced by the vaccine. Variations in leading peripheral T cell clonotypes appeared to have no connection with pseudoprogression.

Germline V gene data show CDR1 as MDHEN and CDR2 as SYDVKM. The length of the CDR3 is 11 residues. V lost 10 bases and J 7 bases, leaving 13 bases between the germline ends. Described time point: week 11, during vaccination. Every single dose of the vaccine, 300 ug of mutant IDH1 20-mer peptide, came with topical imiquimod. New astrocytomas of WHO grade 3 or 4 that were IDH1-mutant and ATRX-lost were found in the donors. Turning to this clone: As yet, its antigen is unknown.

Sequenced by immunoSEQ multiplex PCR; TCRdb stores in-frame clones only, minus some. Altogether roughly 130,000 clones are present, around four fifths being singletons, with the ten largest covering 5.5%. This specimen consisted of PBMCs, obtained from a glioma patient whose treatment included an IDH1 peptide vaccine. The receptor's source is a man aged 35-49 years with glioma. The chain joins TRBV28 to TRBJ1-2; no clear D. The CDR3 sequence: CATRTGGGYTF. The CDR3 region has the DNA TGTGCCACCAGGACGGGTGGTGGCTACACCTTC.